A selection of T cell receptor beta chains follows, all from one sample in a study of blood T cell repertoires in COVID-19. Clones were sequenced by immunoSEQ multiplex PCR, and TCRdb holds only the in-frame ones, with some missing. The sample has over 200,000 clones, roughly four fifths seen once. Sequencing used peripheral blood. These receptors were taken from a woman aged 40 to 55 with active or convalescent COVID-19. The CDR3 runs from the conserved cysteine through the conserved F or W. Each record gives: J gene, V gene, CDR3 protein.

j_gene: TRBJ2-2; v_gene: TRBV4-1; CDR3aa: CASSPHPSGRARGELFF
j_gene: TRBJ1-1; v_gene: TRBV18; CDR3aa: CASSPESGHLEAEAFF
j_gene: TRBJ1-2; v_gene: TRBV27; CDR3aa: CASSWMGPNGGYTF
j_gene: TRBJ1-4; v_gene: TRBV2; CDR3aa: CASKASLEEKLFF
j_gene: TRBJ1-2; v_gene: TRBV23-1; CDR3aa: CASVHRDYGYTF
j_gene: TRBJ2-4; v_gene: TRBV9; CDR3aa: CASSAHELAGGPRRQYF
j_gene: TRBJ2-3; v_gene: TRBV7-2; CDR3aa: CASSSQGGGTDTQYF
j_gene: TRBJ1-4; v_gene: TRBV18; CDR3aa: CASSERTGADEKLFF
j_gene: TRBJ2-1; v_gene: TRBV11-3; CDR3aa: CASSTGQGAVNNEQFF
j_gene: TRBJ1-3; v_gene: TRBV9; CDR3aa: CASSVVPNSSGNTIYF
j_gene: TRBJ2-5; v_gene: TRBV4-2; CDR3aa: CASSHPDRQETQYF
j_gene: TRBJ1-2; v_gene: TRBV7-9; CDR3aa: CASSSWDRGRGGYTF
j_gene: TRBJ2-7; v_gene: TRBV5-5; CDR3aa: CASSTSGGYEQYF
j_gene: TRBJ2-1; v_gene: TRBV5-1; CDR3aa: CASSLVPGGEFEQFF
j_gene: TRBJ2-2; v_gene: TRBV25-1; CDR3aa: CASSEIDRGRTGELFF
j_gene: TRBJ1-1; v_gene: TRBV7-3; CDR3aa: CASSVQGTNTEAFF
j_gene: TRBJ1-5; v_gene: TRBV27; CDR3aa: CASRSGGTDNQPQHF
j_gene: TRBJ1-1; v_gene: TRBV10-3; CDR3aa: CAISGGDRDVPSEAFF
j_gene: TRBJ2-1; v_gene: TRBV5-8; CDR3aa: CASSTGLSSYNEQFF
j_gene: TRBJ1-1; v_gene: TRBV4-2; CDR3aa: CASSQDLRGAPSAEAFF
j_gene: TRBJ1-4; v_gene: TRBV9; CDR3aa: CASSVGEGATNEKLFF
j_gene: TRBJ2-5; v_gene: TRBV24-1; CDR3aa: CATSEIQTGEETQYF
j_gene: TRBJ1-2; v_gene: TRBV7-8; CDR3aa: CASSSGDRNPLANYGYTF
j_gene: TRBJ2-7; v_gene: TRBV7-9; CDR3aa: CASSGGQRADEQYF
j_gene: TRBJ1-1; v_gene: TRBV12-3/TRBV12-4; CDR3aa: CASSLGRGTEAFF
j_gene: TRBJ1-6; v_gene: TRBV2; CDR3aa: CASSEVTVSSPLHF
j_gene: TRBJ1-1; v_gene: TRBV3-1/TRBV3-2; CDR3aa: CASSQDAGSFTEAFF
j_gene: TRBJ1-2; v_gene: TRBV27; CDR3aa: CASSPRDNYGYTF
j_gene: TRBJ2-3; v_gene: TRBV5-5; CDR3aa: CASSPSGGTDTQYF
j_gene: TRBJ2-3; v_gene: TRBV5-8; CDR3aa: CASSSGHLRSTDTQYF
j_gene: TRBJ1-4; v_gene: TRBV30; CDR3aa: CAWSRGSEKLFF
j_gene: TRBJ1-5; v_gene: TRBV7-2; CDR3aa: CASSLSGGRNQPQHF
j_gene: TRBJ2-3; v_gene: TRBV6-5; CDR3aa: CASSFDEGTDTQYF
j_gene: TRBJ2-5; v_gene: TRBV6-5; CDR3aa: CASKGLASRETQYF
j_gene: TRBJ2-1; v_gene: TRBV29-1; CDR3aa: CSVPRESFHEQFF
j_gene: TRBJ1-2; v_gene: TRBV7-9; CDR3aa: CASSSGDYGYTF
j_gene: TRBJ2-4; v_gene: TRBV29-1; CDR3aa: CSVEGLAGAKNIQYF
j_gene: TRBJ2-7; v_gene: TRBV30; CDR3aa: CACAGSGRTYEQYF
j_gene: TRBJ1-4; v_gene: TRBV30; CDR3aa: CAWKAVLREKLFF
j_gene: TRBJ2-3; v_gene: TRBV9; CDR3aa: CASSVGAGPSTDTQYF
j_gene: TRBJ2-7; v_gene: TRBV3-1/TRBV3-2; CDR3aa: CASSHTSGGSISYEQYF
j_gene: TRBJ1-4; v_gene: TRBV5-1; CDR3aa: CASSPGGIGNEKLFF
j_gene: TRBJ1-5; v_gene: TRBV27; CDR3aa: CASSLSGTFAQPQHF
j_gene: TRBJ1-1; v_gene: TRBV24-1; CDR3aa: CATSDSGVSTEAFF
j_gene: TRBJ1-5; v_gene: TRBV2; CDR3aa: CASSDRTQGGQPQHF
j_gene: TRBJ2-7; v_gene: TRBV10-3; CDR3aa: CAIREDKATYEQYF
j_gene: TRBJ1-1; v_gene: TRBV30; CDR3aa: CAWRVDSYTEAFF
j_gene: TRBJ2-7; v_gene: TRBV6-5; CDR3aa: CASSYSLAGVDEQYF
j_gene: TRBJ1-3; v_gene: TRBV5-4; CDR3aa: CASSIWTGQLSGNTIYF
j_gene: TRBJ1-2; v_gene: TRBV28; CDR3aa: CASSLGTGGYGYTF
j_gene: TRBJ1-2; v_gene: TRBV20-1; CDR3aa: CSASGGPNGYTF
j_gene: TRBJ2-6; v_gene: TRBV11-2; CDR3aa: CASSLVWGPGANVLTF
j_gene: TRBJ2-3; v_gene: TRBV7-9; CDR3aa: CASTLTTGDSTDTQYF
j_gene: TRBJ1-2; v_gene: TRBV6-5; CDR3aa: CASSPKRDYGYTF
j_gene: TRBJ1-6; v_gene: TRBV2; CDR3aa: CASARDRGSSPLHF